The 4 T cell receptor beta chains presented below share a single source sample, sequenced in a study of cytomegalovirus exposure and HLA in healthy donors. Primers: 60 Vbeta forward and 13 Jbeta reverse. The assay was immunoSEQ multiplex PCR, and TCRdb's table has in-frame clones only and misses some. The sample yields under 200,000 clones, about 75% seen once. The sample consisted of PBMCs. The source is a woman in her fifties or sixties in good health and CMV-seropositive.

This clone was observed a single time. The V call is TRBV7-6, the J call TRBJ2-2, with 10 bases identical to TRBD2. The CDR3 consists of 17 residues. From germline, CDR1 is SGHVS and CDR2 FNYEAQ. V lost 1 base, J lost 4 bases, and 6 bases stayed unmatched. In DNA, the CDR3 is TGTGCCAGCAGCTTAGAATCTACTAGCGGGGCCACCGGGGAGCTGTTTTTT. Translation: CASSLESTSGATGELFF. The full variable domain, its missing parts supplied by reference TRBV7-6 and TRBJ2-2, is GAGVSQSPRYKVTKRGQDVALRCDPISGHVSLYWYRQALGQGPEFLTYFNYEAQQDKSGLPNDRFSAERPEGSISTLTIQRTEQRDSAMYRCASSLESTSGATGELFFGEGSRLTVL.

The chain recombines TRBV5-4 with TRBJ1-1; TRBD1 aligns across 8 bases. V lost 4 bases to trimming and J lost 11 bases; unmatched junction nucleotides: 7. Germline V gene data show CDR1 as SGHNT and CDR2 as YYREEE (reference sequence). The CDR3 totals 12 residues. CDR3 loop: CASSPGQGFAFF. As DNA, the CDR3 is TGTGCCAGCAGCCCTGGACAGGGTTTTGCTTTCTTT.

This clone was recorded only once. CDR3 in amino acids: CAISEGAPAFSKLFF. The CDR3 coding sequence is TGTGCCATCAGTGAGGGGGCCCCGGCATTTTCAAAACTGTTTTTT. V gene TRBV10-3 combines with J gene TRBJ1-4, with D possibly matching TRBD1 (5 bases). The germline gives CDR1 ENHRY, CDR2 SYGVKD. The CDR3 runs 15 residues. The V end lost 2 bases, the J end lost 10 bases, and 17 bases lay between the germline ends.

The CDR3 bases are TGTGCCAGCAGCGCCGACAGTTACAGTTCACCCCTCCACTTT. Amino acids: CASSADSYSSPLHF. This chain uses TRBV9 with TRBJ1-6, with D possibly being TRBD1 (5 bases). The CDR3 loop spans 14 amino acids. CDR1 and CDR2 from the germline V gene are SGDLS and YYNGEE. Trimming removed 3 bases at V and 9 bases at J, with 13 bases between. The variable domain in full, with the rest retrieved from reference TRBV9 and TRBJ1-6, is DSGVTQTPKHLITATGQRVTLRCSPRSGDLSVYWYQQSLDQGLQFLIQYYNGEERAKGNILERFSAQQFPDLHSELNLSSLELGDSALYFCASSADSYSSPLHFGNGTRLTVT.